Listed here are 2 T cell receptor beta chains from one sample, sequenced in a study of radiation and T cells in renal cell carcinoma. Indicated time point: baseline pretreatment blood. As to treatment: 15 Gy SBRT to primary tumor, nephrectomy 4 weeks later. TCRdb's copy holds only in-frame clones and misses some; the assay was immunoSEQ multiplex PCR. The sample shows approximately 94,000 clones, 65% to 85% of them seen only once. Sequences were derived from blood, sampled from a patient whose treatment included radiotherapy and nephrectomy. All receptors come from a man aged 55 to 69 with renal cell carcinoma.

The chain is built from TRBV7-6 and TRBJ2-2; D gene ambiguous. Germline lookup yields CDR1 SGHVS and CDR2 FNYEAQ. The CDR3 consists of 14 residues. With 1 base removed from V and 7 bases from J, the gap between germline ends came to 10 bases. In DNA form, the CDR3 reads TGTGCCAGCAGCTTAGTGTCGGCCGACGGGGAGCTGTTTTTT. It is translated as CASSLVSADGELFF.

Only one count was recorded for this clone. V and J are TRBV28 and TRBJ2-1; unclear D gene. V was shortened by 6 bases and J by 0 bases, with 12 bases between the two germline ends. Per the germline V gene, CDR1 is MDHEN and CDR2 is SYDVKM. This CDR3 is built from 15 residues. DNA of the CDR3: TGTGCCAGCAGACCTCGAGGCAGCTCCTACAATGAGCAGTTCTTC. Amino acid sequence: CASRPRGSSYNEQFF.